This T cell receptor (beta chain) was obtained from a study of control samples from healthy donors and cancer patients. Clones were sequenced by immunoSEQ multiplex PCR, and TCRdb holds only the in-frame ones, with some missing. This sample yields about 120,000 clones, of which 88% are seen a single time; under 2.5% belongs to the top ten. The J segment lost 1 base and the V segment lost 4 bases, leaving 7 bases of the junction unmatched. This CDR3 region has 18 residues. In germline, CDR1 is SGHNT, CDR2 YYREEE (reference sequence). The sequence derives from a woman in her 70s in good health. Sample: blood. This sequence joins TRBV5-4 and TRBJ2-2; TRBD2 matches 13 bases. The CDR3 sequence: CASSPPGLAGQNTGELFF. In nucleotides, the CDR3 is TGTGCCAGCAGCCCCCCGGGACTAGCGGGGCAGAACACCGGGGAGCTGTTTTTT. Full variable domain (remainder filled in from reference TRBV5-4 and TRBJ2-2): ETGVTQSPTHLIKTRGQQVTLRCSSQSGHNTVSWYQQALGQGPQFIFQYYREEENGRGNFPPRFSGLQFPNYSSELNVNALELDDSALYLCASSPPGLAGQNTGELFFGEGSRLTVL.